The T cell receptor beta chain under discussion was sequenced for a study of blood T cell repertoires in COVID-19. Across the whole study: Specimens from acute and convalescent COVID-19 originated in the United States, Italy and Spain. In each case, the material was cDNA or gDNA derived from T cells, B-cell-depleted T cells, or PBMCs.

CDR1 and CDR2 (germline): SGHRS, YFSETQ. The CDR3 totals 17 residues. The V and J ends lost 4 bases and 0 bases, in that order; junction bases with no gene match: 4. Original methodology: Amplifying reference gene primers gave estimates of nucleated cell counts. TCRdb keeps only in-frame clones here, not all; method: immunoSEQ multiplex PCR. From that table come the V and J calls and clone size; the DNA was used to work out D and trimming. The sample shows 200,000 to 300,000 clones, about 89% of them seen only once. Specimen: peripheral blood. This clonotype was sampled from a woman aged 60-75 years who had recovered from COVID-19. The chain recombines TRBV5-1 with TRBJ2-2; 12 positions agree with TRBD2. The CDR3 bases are TGCGCCAGCAGCGAGACTAGCGGGGGTACGAACACCGGGGAGCTGTTTTTT. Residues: CASSETSGGTNTGELFF.